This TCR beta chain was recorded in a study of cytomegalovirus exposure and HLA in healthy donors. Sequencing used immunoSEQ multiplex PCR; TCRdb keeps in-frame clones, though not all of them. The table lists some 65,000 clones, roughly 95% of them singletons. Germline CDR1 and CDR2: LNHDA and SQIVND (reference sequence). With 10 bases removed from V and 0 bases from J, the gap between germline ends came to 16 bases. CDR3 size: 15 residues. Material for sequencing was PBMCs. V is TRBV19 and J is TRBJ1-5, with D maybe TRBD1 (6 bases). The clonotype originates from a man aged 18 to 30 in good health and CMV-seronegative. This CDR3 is CATQGRAVSNQPQHF. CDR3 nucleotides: TGTGCCACTCAGGGGAGGGCGGTTAGCAATCAGCCCCAGCATTTT.